This T cell receptor (beta chain) was obtained from a study of T cell changes during pregnancy in multiple sclerosis. Repertoires were generated with immunoSEQ multiplex PCR, while TCRdb's copy carries only in-frame clones and drops some. The repertoire includes 75,000 to 85,000 clones, roughly 93% of them detected once, and roughly 2.5% sits in the top ten. Germline-derived CDR1 and CDR2 are MNHEY and SVGAGI. CDR3 length: 14 residues. Losses at the gene ends were 3 bases for V and 5 bases for J; bases not matched to a gene: 5. The material sequenced was peripheral blood, taken in the second trimester of pregnancy. This chain uses TRBV6-5 with TRBJ2-3; 7 bases align to TRBD2. The source of this sequence is a female donor with multiple sclerosis, enrolled in a pregnancy study. DNA of the CDR3: TGTGCCAGCAGTTATGAGGCGGGAGTAGATACGCAGTATTTT. Translation gives CASSYEAGVDTQYF.